This TCR beta chain was recovered during a study of shared clonotypes between healthy human individuals (dated by TCRdb to 2020 to 2022). With respect to the entire study: The cohort comprised a couple of women and a few men aged 18 to 49 years. For each donor, CD4 naive and CD4 memory were each given three plates, CD8 naive was given two plates, and CD8 memory was given one plate. Blood TCR repertoires of several healthy adults were deeply sequenced to estimate repertoire size and the extent of clonotype sharing between individuals. To increase sequencing depth and limit assay-specific biases, different laboratories used diverse techniques to prepare libraries and sequence TCR repertoires. Between about 0.9 and 9 billion PBMCs per donor were obtained by leukapheresis. Results the study describes overall, beyond this receptor: Higher generation probabilities were observed for clonotypes shared by all four sorted-subset donors than for non-shared clonotypes. Across several donors, around 5% of naive CD4, roughly 3.5% of naive CD8, about 2% of memory CD4, and approximately 0.4% of memory CD8 clonotypes were shared. Based on pairwise subsampling, the degree of clonotype sharing among donors was expected to be affected by sequencing depth. Only blood was sampled, and tissue TCR repertoires likely differ from those in blood. Incomplete sequencing was indicated by rarefaction of sorted-subset datasets, despite the large sequencing depth. Because the study included only a small number of donors, the genetic and exposure-history diversity represented was limited. Larger estimated clonotype richness was generally found for naive subsets than for memory subsets.

Using the deep immunoSEQ assay, multiplex PCR amplified TCR CDR3 regions from genomic DNA. Genomic DNA extracted from each cell subset was distributed evenly over all wells of several immunoSEQ 96-well plates, and each plate served as one replicate. For sorted subsets, each replicate PCR was loaded with roughly 200 ng genomic DNA, equivalent to 25,000 to 35,000 T cell genomes. Purified libraries were quantified with a Qubit 3.0 fluorometer, sized on a Bioanalyzer 2100, and re-quantified with the KAPA Library Quantification kit. Every immunoSEQ 96-well plate was sequenced on a dedicated single-read 150-cycle Illumina NextSeq 550 flow cell. Per the authors' processing: Because the immunoSEQ output included only junctional sequences and no quality scores, the filtering could not be the same as the filtering used for full-length reads. To assign V/J genes and CDR3, sequences were annotated using PyIR, a Python wrapper for IgBLAST v1.9, with IMGT germline references. Reads were removed for weak V/J assignments (E-value above 1e-6), missing CDR3, stop codons, out-of-frame junctions, or ambiguous translated residues. V3J clonotypes were defined as sequences sharing the same inferred V gene, J gene, and CDR3 amino acid sequence. Percentage overlap between repertoires was calculated by dividing the number of shared unique clonotypes by the size of the smaller repertoire. RTK rarefaction, the Chao1 estimator, and Recon v2.1 estimates of unobserved clonotypes were used to assess repertoire richness. Generation probabilities were computed with OLGA for all TCRbeta clonotypes obtained by the gDNA method from four donors. TCRdb stores this immuneACCESS table with in-frame sequences only. Part of the clones is absent; in the studies checked, under half of the shortfall reflects unresolved V genes, and no reason is known for the rest. V, J and clone size derive from that table, while D and trimming were established from the DNA sequence. The sample includes about 2.2 million clones, with around 93% observed a single time. Together, the top ten hold about 1.7% of the sample.

With regard to this clone: It lacks a known antigen. The sample holds no much larger clone one base away, and base qualities are not on file.

For the CD8 naive samples, CD45RO-negative cells were positively selected for CCR7, yielding a CD45RA+CCR7+ population from which TemRA cells were excluded. The donors were healthy, HIV-negative adults who had no recently reported acute infections or vaccinations. All donors were Caucasian adults living in Nashville, Tennessee, USA. After blood collection by leukapheresis, PBMCs were isolated using Ficoll-Histopaque density gradient centrifugation and then cryopreserved in the vapor phase of liquid nitrogen. Purity and quantity of every magnetically sorted T cell population were checked by analytical flow cytometry. Genomic DNA was isolated from every sorted fraction and measured by UV absorbance on a Nanodrop 2000c. The CDR3 has 15 amino acids, counting the end cysteine and phenylalanine. The sequence is cut down to CDR3 DNA, 45 bases in frame from base 1. Trimming removed 0 bases from V and 4 bases from J, leaving 13 bases between the germline ends. For CDR1 and CDR2, the germline V gene lists SGDLS and YYNGEE.

This TCR was recovered from a man between 18 and 35 years old in good health. Some clones in this sample may be carry-over from other donors' samples. The specimen was naive CD8+ T cells from PBMCs. Explained via the paper, the cell subset or site label denotes: CD45RA+CCR7+. The chain is assembled from TRBV9 and TRBJ1-2, and possibly TRBD1, on 6 matching bases. Here is the DNA: TGTGCCAGCAGCGTAGACGGCAGGGGCGGCTATGGCTACACCTTC. Its coded protein is CASSVDGRGGYGYTF.